These T cell receptor beta chains were read from a single sample in a study of OX40 agonist ivuxolimab in advanced cancers. Here immunoSEQ multiplex PCR was the method, and the copy in TCRdb shows in-frame clones only, minus some. The repertoire consists of roughly 90,000 clones, with 94% occurring once and the leading ten covering around 2.5%. Material: CD4+ or CD8+ T cells sorted from blood, obtained in a trial of the OX40 agonist ivuxolimab. These receptors all stem from an adult with an advanced solid tumor such as melanoma, head and neck, liver or kidney cancer. The CDR3 runs from the conserved cysteine through the conserved F or W. D genes are given only for firm matches. Clone size is shown for a subset of rows, as once, few, many or a class of expanded clone.

j_call | clone_size | v_call | d_call | cdr3_aa | cdr3_nt
TRBJ1-5 | . | TRBV9 | . | CASSAAFRGCGNQPQHF | TGTGCCAGCAGCGCCGCCTTCAGGGGATGCGGCAATCAGCCCCAGCATTTT
TRBJ1-5 | . | TRBV19 | . | CASSPFGTSGNQPQHF | TGTGCCAGTAGTCCATTCGGGACTTCGGGCAATCAGCCCCAGCATTTT
TRBJ1-2 | . | TRBV28 | TRBD1 | CASSGTGGGYTF | TGTGCCAGCAGTGGGACAGGGGGTGGCTACACCTTC
TRBJ2-1 | . | TRBV9 | . | CASSDEAGKAYNEQFF | TGTGCCAGCAGCGACGAGGCGGGAAAAGCCTACAATGAGCAGTTCTTC
TRBJ2-2 | . | TRBV7-7 | . | CASSLGWGRNTGELFF | TGTGCCAGCAGCCTAGGGTGGGGACGGAACACCGGGGAGCTGTTTTTT
TRBJ1-3 | . | TRBV4-1 | TRBD1 | CASSQLTGITGNTIYF | TGCGCCAGCAGCCAGTTGACAGGGATCACTGGAAACACCATATATTTT
TRBJ2-5 | . | TRBV2 | . | CASSEEETQYF | TGTGCCAGCAGTGAAGAGGAGACCCAGTACTTC
TRBJ2-5 | . | TRBV11-2 | TRBD2 | CASSFGWGGQETQYF | TGTGCCAGCAGCTTTGGGTGGGGGGGTCAAGAGACCCAGTACTTC
TRBJ2-7 | . | TRBV29-1 | . | CSVEDNEGEQYF | TGCAGCGTTGAAGATAACGAGGGGGAGCAGTACTTC
TRBJ2-3 | . | TRBV27 | . | CASRIGTFADTQYF | TGTGCCAGCAGGATAGGGACATTTGCAGATACGCAGTATTTT
TRBJ2-5 | . | TRBV10-2 | . | CASWGGHVSGPETQYF | TGCGCCAGCTGGGGTGGGCACGTCAGTGGGCCAGAGACCCAGTACTTC
TRBJ2-4 | . | TRBV29-1 | . | CSVVGLPGKNIQYF | TGCAGCGTTGTGGGTCTTCCCGGGAAAAACATTCAGTACTTC
TRBJ1-1 | once | TRBV9 | TRBD1 | CASSASGQEAFF | TGTGCCAGCAGCGCTTCGGGACAGGAAGCTTTCTTT
TRBJ1-2 | . | TRBV4-3 | TRBD1 | CASSRTGTDGYTF | TGCGCCAGCAGCCGTACGGGGACAGATGGCTACACCTTC
TRBJ2-1 | . | TRBV4-3 | TRBD2 | CASSQDTSGLNNEQFF | TGCGCCAGCAGCCAAGATACTAGCGGGCTTAACAATGAGCAGTTCTTC
TRBJ1-5 | few | TRBV4-1 | . | CASSQVLASNQPQHF | TGCGCCAGCAGCCAAGTTTTGGCCAGCAATCAGCCCCAGCATTTT
TRBJ2-1 | once | TRBV4-1 | TRBD2 | CASSQETSGYNEQFF | TGCGCCAGCAGCCAAGAAACTAGCGGGTACAATGAGCAGTTCTTC
TRBJ2-7 | . | TRBV4-3 | . | CASSQDAGTIYEQYF | TGCGCCAGCAGCCAAGATGCGGGTACCATCTACGAGCAGTACTTC
TRBJ2-7 | . | TRBV29-1 | TRBD2 | CSVEVAGSSYEQYF | TGCAGCGTTGAGGTAGCGGGGAGCTCCTACGAGCAGTACTTC
TRBJ2-3 | . | TRBV9 | . | CASSGTWGGTDTQYF | TGTGCCAGCAGCGGGACTTGGGGGGGCACAGATACGCAGTATTTT
TRBJ1-5 | once | TRBV5-8 | . | CASSLGEFSNQPQHF | TGTGCCAGCAGCTTGGGAGAGTTCAGCAATCAGCCCCAGCATTTT
TRBJ1-1 | . | TRBV5-1 | TRBD1 | CASSPDRGRGTEAFF | TGCGCCAGCAGCCCGGACAGGGGGCGAGGAACTGAAGCTTTCTTT
TRBJ2-1 | . | TRBV7-2 | . | CASSDSNEQFF | TGTGCCAGCAGCGATAGTAATGAGCAGTTCTTC
TRBJ2-3 | . | TRBV25-1 | TRBD1 | CASSPGQGADTQYF | TGTGCCAGCAGTCCGGGACAGGGGGCAGATACGCAGTATTTT
TRBJ2-7 | . | TRBV5-4 | . | CASSLAGSSYEQYF | TGTGCCAGCAGCTTGGCGGGGAGCTCCTACGAGCAGTACTTC
TRBJ2-7 | . | TRBV29-1 | . | CSVATDSSYEQYF | TGCAGCGTTGCCACAGACAGCTCCTACGAGCAGTACTTC
TRBJ2-7 | . | TRBV19 | . | CASSIGGGRVDEQYF | TGTGCCAGTAGTATAGGAGGAGGCAGGGTGGACGAGCAGTACTTC